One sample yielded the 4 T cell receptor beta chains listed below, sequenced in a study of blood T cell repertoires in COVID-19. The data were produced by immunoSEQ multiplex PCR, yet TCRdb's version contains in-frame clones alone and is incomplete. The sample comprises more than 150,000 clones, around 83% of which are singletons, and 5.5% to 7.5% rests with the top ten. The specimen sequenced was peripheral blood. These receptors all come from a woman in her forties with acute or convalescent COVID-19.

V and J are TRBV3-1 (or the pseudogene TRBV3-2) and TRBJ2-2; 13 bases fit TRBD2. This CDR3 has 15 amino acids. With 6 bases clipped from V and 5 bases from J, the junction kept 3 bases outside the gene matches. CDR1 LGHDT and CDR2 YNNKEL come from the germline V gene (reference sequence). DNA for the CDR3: TGTGCCAGCAGAAGACTAGCGGGGGGAACCGGGGAGCTGTTTTTT. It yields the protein CASRRLAGGTGELFF.

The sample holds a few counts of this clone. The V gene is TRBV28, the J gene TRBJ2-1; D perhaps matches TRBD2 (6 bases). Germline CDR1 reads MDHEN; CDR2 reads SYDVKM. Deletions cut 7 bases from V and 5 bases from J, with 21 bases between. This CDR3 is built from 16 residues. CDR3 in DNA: TGTGCCAGCACCCCTGGGGGAGGTACTTTAAACAATGAGCAGTTCTTC. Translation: CASTPGGGTLNNEQFF.

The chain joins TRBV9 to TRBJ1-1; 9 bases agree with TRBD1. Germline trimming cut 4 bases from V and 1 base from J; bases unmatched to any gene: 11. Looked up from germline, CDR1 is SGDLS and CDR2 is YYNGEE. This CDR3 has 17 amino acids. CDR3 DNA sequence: TGTGCCAGCAGCACCCGGGACAGGGTTTGGGAGAACACTGAAGCTTTCTTT. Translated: CASSTRDRVWENTEAFF.

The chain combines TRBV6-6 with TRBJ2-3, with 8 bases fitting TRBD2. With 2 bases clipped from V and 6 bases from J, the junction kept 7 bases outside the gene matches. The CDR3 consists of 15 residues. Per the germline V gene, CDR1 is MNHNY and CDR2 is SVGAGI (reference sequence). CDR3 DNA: TGTGCCAGCAGTTACGGGACTAGTTTGGGGGATACGCAGTATTTT. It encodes CASSYGTSLGDTQYF.